The 20 T cell receptor beta chains below come from one sample, sequenced in a study of cytomegalovirus exposure and HLA in healthy donors. The method was immunoSEQ multiplex PCR; TCRdb's version includes in-frame clones alone and lacks a portion of them. The sample records 150,000 to 200,000 clones, about 96% being singletons. Sequenced sample: PBMCs. The source is a young woman in good health and CMV-seronegative.

In this sample, this clone turned up once. The chain couples TRBV5-8 to TRBJ2-1, with 11 bases matching TRBD2. This CDR3 is 16 amino acids long. Per the germline V gene, CDR1 is SGHTS and CDR2 is YDEGEE. Trimming took 0 bases from V and 1 from J; bases not matched to a gene: 0. CDR3 DNA: TGTGCCAGCAGCTTGGGACTAGCGGGGTCCTACAATGAGCAGTTCTTC. Encoded protein: CASSLGLAGSYNEQFF.

The rearrangement links TRBV9 to TRBJ2-3, with D possibly TRBD2 on 5 matching bases. In germline, CDR1 is SGDLS, CDR2 YYNGEE. V shed 6 bases and J shed 3 bases, with 20 bases lying between them. This CDR3 is 16 amino acids long. CDR3 amino acids: CASTTGLGLGTDTQYF. The CDR3 nucleotides read TGTGCCAGCACCACGGGATTGGGCCTCGGAACAGATACGCAGTATTTT.

This clone has only one observation. This sequence joins TRBV6-1 and TRBJ1-2; no clear D gene. Deletions cut 1 base from V and 6 bases from J, with 3 bases between. The germline gives CDR1 MNHNS, CDR2 SASEGT. This CDR3 has 11 amino acids. The CDR3 is CASSEVNGYTF. CDR3 sequence (DNA): TGTGCCAGCAGTGAAGTTAATGGCTACACCTTC.

This chain connects TRBV13 to TRBJ2-5; 8 bases are a match to TRBD2. The V segment lost 3 bases and the J segment 4 bases; nucleotides outside the gene matches: 4. Per germline, CDR1 PRHDT and CDR2 FYEKMQ (reference sequence). CDR3 length: 14 residues. The CDR3, as DNA: TGTGCCAGCAGCTTGGGACTAGGTCCAGAGACCCAGTACTTC. Translation: CASSLGLGPETQYF.

This clone appeared a single time. The rearrangement joins TRBV27 to TRBJ2-2, with 7 positions matching TRBD2. The V and J ends lost 4 bases and 4 bases, in that order; junction bases with no gene match: 3. This CDR3 is built from 14 residues. Germline V gives CDR1 MNHEY, CDR2 SMNVEV (reference sequence). CDR3 nucleotide sequence: TGTGCCAGCAGTTCCAGGGAGGGCACCGGGGAGCTGTTTTTT. Encoded protein: CASSSREGTGELFF.

This clone was found once. This CDR3 is CASSYLRGYTGELFF. The CDR3 DNA sequence: TGTGCCAGCAGTTACCTAAGGGGCTACACCGGGGAGCTGTTTTTT. The V gene is TRBV6-5, the J gene TRBJ2-2; the D gene is possibly TRBD1 (5 bases). Trimming left V 2 bases short and J 3 bases short, with 10 bases between. The CDR3 loop spans 15 amino acids. Germline V gene data show CDR1 as MNHEY and CDR2 as SVGAGI.

The table lists this clone with a count of one. The chain employs TRBV11-2 and TRBJ2-1, with unresolved D. The CDR3 is 13 residues long. Trimming left V 1 base short and J 10 bases short, with 11 bases between. Germline assignment: CDR1 SGHAT and CDR2 FQNNGV. CDR3 protein: CASSLVDGAEQFF. The CDR3 DNA follows: TGTGCCAGCAGCTTAGTAGACGGAGCAGAGCAGTTCTTC.

The chain recombines TRBV6-6 with TRBJ2-3, with D maybe TRBD1 (7 bases). V lost 10 bases, J lost 3 bases, and 11 bases lay in between. The CDR3 is 12 amino acids. Germline V gene sequence: CDR1 MNHNY, CDR2 SVGAGI (reference sequence). The CDR3 DNA follows: TGTGCCACAGGGGGGTCGACAGATACGCAGTATTTT. Translated: CATGGSTDTQYF.

The chain combines TRBV7-3 with TRBJ2-7; a possible D gene is TRBD2 (5 bases). The germline gives CDR1 SGHTA, CDR2 FQGTGA. CDR3 length: 13 amino acids. Trimming removed 6 bases at V and 0 bases at J, with 9 bases between. The CDR3 sequence: CASSISGSYEQYF. The CDR3 coding sequence is TGTGCCAGCAGTATCAGCGGCTCCTACGAGCAGTACTTC.

V gene TRBV7-2 combines with J gene TRBJ2-6; D uncertain. Germline-derived CDR1 and CDR2 are SGHTA and FQGNSA. Trimming pared 3 bases from V and 0 bases from J, leaving 6 bases between. The CDR3 covers 15 residues. The CDR3 region has the DNA TGTGCCAGCAGCTTGTCAGGCTCTGGGGCCAACGTCCTGACTTTC. It codes for CASSLSGSGANVLTF. Complete variable domain (other parts from reference TRBV7-2 and TRBJ2-6): GAGVSQSPSNKVTEKGKDVELRCDPISGHTALYWYRQSLGQGLEFLIYFQGNSAPDKSGLPSDRFSAERTGGSVSTLTIQRTQQEDSAVYLCASSLSGSGANVLTFGAGSRLTVL.

The J gene is TRBJ1-2, the V gene TRBV2; D perhaps matches TRBD1 (5 bases). The CDR3 loop spans 16 amino acids. Germline CDR1 is SNHLY and CDR2 is FYNNEI. V was trimmed by 4 bases and J by 3 bases, leaving 18 bases between them. The CDR3 reads CASSVGRVEGYYGYTF. CDR3 in DNA: TGTGCCAGCAGTGTTGGCAGGGTGGAGGGGTACTATGGCTACACCTTC.

Only one count was recorded for this clone. V gene TRBV6-5 combines with J gene TRBJ2-3; D perhaps matches TRBD1 (5 bases). Trimming left V 2 bases short and J 4 bases short, with 10 bases between. Germline loops: CDR1 MNHEY, CDR2 SVGAGI. The CDR3 has 14 amino acids. As DNA, the CDR3 is TGTGCCAGCAGTTACCAAGGGGCCGCAGATACGCAGTATTTT. Translation: CASSYQGAADTQYF.

This clone was seen only once. The genes are TRBV4-3 and TRBJ2-5, with TRBD1 identical over 8 bases. The length of the CDR3 is 13 residues. Trimming removed 1 base from V and 10 bases from J; junction bases left unmatched: 5. Germline V CDR1 and CDR2: LGHNA, YSLEER. The CDR3 loop reads CASSQVGQGGQYF. CDR3 in DNA: TGCGCCAGCAGCCAAGTTGGACAGGGTGGCCAGTACTTC.

This chain connects TRBV6-6 to TRBJ1-1; TRBD1 agrees at 10 bases. The CDR3 is made up of 14 amino acids. Losses at the gene ends were 9 bases for V and 4 bases for J; bases not matched to a gene: 8. Germline CDR1 is MNHNY and CDR2 is SVGAGI (reference sequence). The CDR3, as DNA: TGTGCCAGTAGTCGACAGGGGGCGACCACTGAAGCTTTCTTT. Translation: CASSRQGATTEAFF.

The V and J genes are TRBV10-3 and TRBJ2-7; 13 bases align to TRBD2. CDR3 length: 18 residues. Germline V CDR1 and CDR2: ENHRY, SYGVKD. V was clipped by 3 bases and J by 4 bases; unmatched bases: 12. CDR3 bases: TGTGCCATCAGTGATGGAGGACTAGCGGGGGCCGAAGGGTACGAGCAGTACTTC. It yields the protein CAISDGGLAGAEGYEQYF.

The chain carries TRBV27 and TRBJ1-1; a possible D gene is TRBD1 (5 bases). CDR3 length: 14 amino acids. Trimming shortened V by 6 bases and J by 0 bases, and 11 bases separated the two germline ends. Germline V gives CDR1 MNHEY, CDR2 SMNVEV (reference sequence). CDR3 residues: CASRQGILNTEAFF. CDR3 DNA sequence: TGTGCCAGCAGGCAGGGTATTTTGAACACTGAAGCTTTCTTT.

V is TRBV7-9 and J is TRBJ1-2; no reliable D call. V was clipped by 4 bases and J by 5 bases, with 5 bases between them. CDR1 is SEHNR, CDR2 FQNEAQ, per germline (reference sequence). The CDR3 length is 11 residues. The CDR3 sequence is CASSSGYGYTF. In DNA form, the CDR3 reads TGTGCCAGCAGCTCGGGGTATGGCTACACCTTC.

V is TRBV18 and J is TRBJ1-1; TRBD1 is a possible D gene (6 bases). Trimming shortened V by 3 bases and J by 1 base, and 12 bases separated the two germline ends. Germline V gene sequence: CDR1 KGHSH, CDR2 LQKENI. The CDR3 is 15 amino acids. In DNA, the CDR3 is TGTGCCAGCTCACCCCAGGGACAACAGAACACTGAAGCTTTCTTT. Its protein is CASSPQGQQNTEAFF.

This clone was observed a single time. The gene calls are TRBV12-5 and TRBJ1-2, with 7 bases identical to TRBD1. V shed 7 bases, J shed 4 bases, and the junction held 15 bases outside the gene matches. CDR1 is LGHNT, CDR2 FRNRAP, per germline. This CDR3 has 16 amino acids. CDR3 amino acids: CASAIGQVRFGYGYTF. The CDR3 bases are TGTGCTAGTGCTATAGGACAGGTACGATTTGGCTATGGCTACACCTTC.

The rearrangement uses TRBV25-1 and TRBJ2-5; TRBD1 matches at 8 bases. Germline V gene lookup returns CDR1 MGHDK and CDR2 SYGVNS. J gave up 5 bases and V 3 bases, and 5 bases lay outside the gene matches. The CDR3 is made up of 14 amino acids. The DNA of the CDR3 is TGTGCCAGCAGTGATCCAGGGGGCCGGGAGACCCAGTACTTC. This translates into CASSDPGGRETQYF.